The text below deals with one T cell receptor beta chain. The data were obtained in a study of blood T cell repertoires in COVID-19. Under the authors' procedure: Estimation of nucleated cell counts relied on the amplification of reference gene primers. Clones were read by immunoSEQ multiplex PCR, and TCRdb kept only the in-frame ones, dropping some. V and J calls and clone size come straight from that table; D and trimming were deduced from the DNA. The sample holds 140,000 or so clones, approximately 87% seen once. After removal of 0 bases from V and 6 bases from J, the junction contained 11 bases not matched to a gene. Germline CDR1 and CDR2: MNHEY and SMNVEV (reference sequence). The CDR3 totals 16 residues.

The V and J genes are TRBV27 and TRBJ2-7; 7 bases line up with TRBD1. The material sequenced was peripheral blood. This receptor was obtained from a man aged 50 to 60 who had recovered from COVID-19. This chain's CDR3 is CASSLSRPGGFGEQYF. CDR3 sequence (DNA): TGTGCCAGCAGTTTATCGAGACCAGGGGGATTCGGCGAGCAGTACTTC.